This TCR beta chain was documented in a study of blood T cells in healthy people across ages. With respect to this clonotype: Its antigen is as yet unknown. This may arise from a read error, as a much more abundant clone is one base away.

General study results and limits: Possibly confounding the expanded clonotype changes was the fact that donor CMV status was unknown. Because sorting was not performed, PBMCs prevented conclusive naive versus antigen-experienced comparison.

V was pared by 11 bases and J by 8 bases, with 22 bases between. CDR1 SGHAT and CDR2 FQNNGV come from the germline V gene. This CDR3 has 13 amino acids. PCR was performed a second time for roughly 6 to 12 cycles using a sample-barcoded 5' primer and a J-beta primer mix. Each sample yielded at least 2.5 million CDR3-containing paired-end reads. TCRdb independently ran MiXCR on the 5' RACE reads; one entry per CDR3 protein. The sample has hundreds of thousands of distinct CDR3 sequences, about 43% seen once. The TCR comes from a man at least 80 years old in good health. What was sequenced was blood. The V call is TRBV11-2, the J call TRBJ2-7; a possible D gene is TRBD1 (6 bases). CDR3 bases: TGTGCCGGCATGTGGCTACAGGACAGAAAGCAGTACTTC. It is translated as CAGMWLQDRKQYF. Together with reference TRBV11-2 and TRBJ2-7, the CDR3 gives the full variable domain: EAGVAQSPRYKIIEKRQSVAFWCNPISGHATLYWYQQILGQGPKLLIQFQNNGVVDDSQLPKDRFSAERLKGVDSTLKIQPAKLEDSAVYLCAGMWLQDRKQYFGPGTRLTVT.